This TCR beta chain is drawn from a study of T cell repertoires in ileal Crohn's disease. Background on the study: Operated complications were stricturing disease (about 60%) and penetrating disease (approximately 39%). Thiopurines (around ten) or anti-TNF agents (more than 17) were given postoperatively to about half.

There are 15 residues in the CDR3. Germline CDR1 reads SGHAT; CDR2 reads FQNNGV. V gave up 3 bases and J gave up 1 base; unmatched junction bases: 1. Time point indicated: proximal margin of the surgical specimen (macroscopically non-inflamed). Patients were adults with ileal or ileocolonic Crohn's disease needing resection. Profiling relied on immunoSEQ multiplex PCR, and the TCRdb table lists in-frame clones only, not all of them. This sample yields almost 7,500 clones, of which about 67% are seen a single time; roughly 10% belongs to the top ten. About this clone itself: Its antigen is unknown.

Study-level results: Compared with CD4 T cells, sorted CD8 cells carried more expanded clones.

V and J are TRBV11-2 and TRBJ2-3, with TRBD1 identical over 10 bases. The clonotype was recovered from an adult with Crohn's disease. Sequenced material: ileal tissue. The CDR3 nucleotides are TGTGCCAGCAGCTTCGGGACAGGGGGCACAGATACGCAGTATTTT. Its translation is CASSFGTGGTDTQYF.